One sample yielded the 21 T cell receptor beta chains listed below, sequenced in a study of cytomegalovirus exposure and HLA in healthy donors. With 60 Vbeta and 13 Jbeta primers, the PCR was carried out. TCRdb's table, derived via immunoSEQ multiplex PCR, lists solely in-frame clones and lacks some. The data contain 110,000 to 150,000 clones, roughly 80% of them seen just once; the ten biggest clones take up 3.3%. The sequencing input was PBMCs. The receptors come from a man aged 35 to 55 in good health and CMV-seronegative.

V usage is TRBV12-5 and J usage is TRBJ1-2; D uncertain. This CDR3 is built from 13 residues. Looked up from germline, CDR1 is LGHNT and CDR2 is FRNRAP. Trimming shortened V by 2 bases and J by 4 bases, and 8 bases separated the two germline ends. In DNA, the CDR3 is TGTGCTAGTGGTTTGATGGAGACCTATGGCTACACCTTC. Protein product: CASGLMETYGYTF.

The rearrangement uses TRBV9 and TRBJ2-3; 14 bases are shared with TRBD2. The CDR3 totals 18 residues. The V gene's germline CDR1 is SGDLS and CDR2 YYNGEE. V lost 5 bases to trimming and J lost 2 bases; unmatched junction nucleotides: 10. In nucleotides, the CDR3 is TGTGCCAGCAGAACCGCGGGACTAGCGGGGGCACACACAGATACGCAGTATTTT. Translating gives CASRTAGLAGAHTDTQYF.

The CDR3 nucleotides read TGTGCCAGCAGCGTAGGGACAGTTCTCTATGGCTACACCTTC. Residues: CASSVGTVLYGYTF. The V and J genes are TRBV9 and TRBJ1-2, with D possibly TRBD1 on 6 matching bases. V was cut by 0 bases and J by 4 bases, with 10 bases left in between. The germline gives CDR1 SGDLS, CDR2 YYNGEE. This CDR3 has 14 amino acids.

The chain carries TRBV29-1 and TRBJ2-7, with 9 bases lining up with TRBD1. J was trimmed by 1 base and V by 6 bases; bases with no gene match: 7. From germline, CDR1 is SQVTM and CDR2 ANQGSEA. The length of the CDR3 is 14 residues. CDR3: CSVVGQGRSYEQYF. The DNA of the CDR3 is TGCAGCGTGGTCGGACAGGGGAGGTCCTACGAGCAGTACTTC.

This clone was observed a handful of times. The CDR3 reads CAISDDRDPYEQYF. The DNA for the CDR3 is TGTGCCATCAGTGACGACAGGGACCCCTACGAGCAGTACTTC. The V gene is TRBV10-3, the J gene TRBJ2-7; TRBD1 matches 7 bases. CDR1 is ENHRY and CDR2 is SYGVKD in the germline V gene. Trimming at V came to 3 bases and at J to 2 bases, leaving 4 bases not matched to a gene. The CDR3 is 14 residues long.

Here the CDR3 DNA reads TGTGCCAGCAGCTCCGACAGGGTCGGAATGTTCACCATATATTTT. It codes for CASSSDRVGMFTIYF. V and J are TRBV11-2 and TRBJ1-3; TRBD1 matches at 7 bases. The CDR3 loop spans 15 amino acids. The trim removed 4 bases at V and 9 bases at J, leaving 12 bases unmatched. Per the germline V gene, CDR1 is SGHAT and CDR2 is FQNNGV. Full variable domain (remainder filled in from reference TRBV11-2 and TRBJ1-3): EAGVAQSPRYKIIEKRQSVAFWCNPISGHATLYWYQQILGQGPKLLIQFQNNGVVDDSQLPKDRFSAERLKGVDSTLKIQPAKLEDSAVYLCASSSDRVGMFTIYFGEGSWLTVV.

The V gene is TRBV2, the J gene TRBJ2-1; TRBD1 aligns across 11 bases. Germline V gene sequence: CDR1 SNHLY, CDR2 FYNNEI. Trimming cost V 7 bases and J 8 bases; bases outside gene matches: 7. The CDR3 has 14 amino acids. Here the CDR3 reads CASTWDRGIDEQFF. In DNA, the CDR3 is TGTGCCAGCACCTGGGACAGGGGGATCGATGAGCAGTTCTTC.

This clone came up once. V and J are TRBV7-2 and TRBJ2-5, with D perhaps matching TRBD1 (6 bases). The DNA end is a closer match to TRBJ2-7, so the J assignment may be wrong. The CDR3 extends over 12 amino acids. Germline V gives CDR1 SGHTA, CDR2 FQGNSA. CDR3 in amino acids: CASSRDKYEQYF. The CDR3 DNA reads TGTGCCAGCAGCCGGGACAAATACGAGCAGTACTTC.

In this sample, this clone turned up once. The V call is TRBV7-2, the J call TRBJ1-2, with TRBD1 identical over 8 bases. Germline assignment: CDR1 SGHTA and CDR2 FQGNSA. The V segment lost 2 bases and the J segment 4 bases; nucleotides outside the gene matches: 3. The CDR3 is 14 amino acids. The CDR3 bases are TGTGCCAGCAGCTTAAGACAGGGGAGCTATGGCTACACCTTC. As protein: CASSLRQGSYGYTF.

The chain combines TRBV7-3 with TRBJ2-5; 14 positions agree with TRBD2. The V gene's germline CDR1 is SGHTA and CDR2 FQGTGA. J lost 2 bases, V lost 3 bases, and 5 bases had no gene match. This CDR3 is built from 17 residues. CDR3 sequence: CASSFQGLAGEQETQYF. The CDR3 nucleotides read TGTGCCAGCAGCTTCCAGGGACTAGCGGGGGAACAAGAGACCCAGTACTTC.

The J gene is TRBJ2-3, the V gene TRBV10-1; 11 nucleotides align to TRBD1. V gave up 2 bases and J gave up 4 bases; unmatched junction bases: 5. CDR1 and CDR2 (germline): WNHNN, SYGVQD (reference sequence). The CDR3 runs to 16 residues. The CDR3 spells CASSERTGGVPDTQYF. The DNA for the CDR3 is TGCGCCAGCAGTGAGAGGACAGGGGGCGTACCAGATACGCAGTATTTT.

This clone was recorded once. This chain's CDR3 is CASSSGQGQIPEEAFF. The CDR3 nucleotides are TGTGCCAGCAGCTCCGGCCAGGGACAGATACCCGAAGAGGCTTTCTTT. V and J are TRBV7-9 and TRBJ1-1; 7 bases map to TRBD1. The CDR3 has 16 residues. Germline CDR1 SEHNR, CDR2 FQNEAQ (reference sequence). The ends lost 4 bases at V and 11 bases at J; junction bases unmatched: 19.

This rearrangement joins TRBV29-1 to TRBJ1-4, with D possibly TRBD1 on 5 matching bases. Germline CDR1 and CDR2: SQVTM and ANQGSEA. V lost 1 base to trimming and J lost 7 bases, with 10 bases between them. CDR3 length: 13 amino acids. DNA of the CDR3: TGCAGCGTTGAAGTAGACAGAGCTGAAAAACTGTTTTTT. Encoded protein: CSVEVDRAEKLFF.

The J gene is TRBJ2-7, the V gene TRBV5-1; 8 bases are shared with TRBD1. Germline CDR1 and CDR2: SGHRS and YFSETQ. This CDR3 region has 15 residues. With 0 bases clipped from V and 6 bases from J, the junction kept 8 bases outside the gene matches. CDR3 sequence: CASSLEDRVPSEQYF. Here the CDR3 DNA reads TGCGCCAGCAGCTTGGAGGACAGGGTGCCTTCCGAGCAGTACTTC.

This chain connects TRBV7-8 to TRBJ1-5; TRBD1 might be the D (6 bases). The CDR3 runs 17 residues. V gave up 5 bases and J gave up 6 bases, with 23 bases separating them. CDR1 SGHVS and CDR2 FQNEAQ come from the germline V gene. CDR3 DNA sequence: TGTGCCAGCAGCATCCGGGACACCACCAGTAGGTCTCAGCCCCAGCATTTT. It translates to CASSIRDTTSRSQPQHF.

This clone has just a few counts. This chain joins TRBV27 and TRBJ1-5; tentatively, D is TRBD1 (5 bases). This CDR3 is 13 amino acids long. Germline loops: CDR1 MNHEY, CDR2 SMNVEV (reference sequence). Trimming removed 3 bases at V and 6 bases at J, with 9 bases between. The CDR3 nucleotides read TGTGCCAGCAGTTTCACGGGGGTTCAGCCCCAGCATTTT. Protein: CASSFTGVQPQHF.

The CDR3 nucleotides are TGTGCCAGCAGCGTGGGGGCTAGCAATCAGCCCCAGCATTTT. Its translation: CASSVGASNQPQHF. The rearrangement links TRBV9 to TRBJ1-5, with D possibly TRBD1 on 6 matching bases. Deletions cut 2 bases from V and 0 bases from J, with 6 bases between. CDR3 size: 14 residues. Germline V CDR1 and CDR2: SGDLS, YYNGEE.

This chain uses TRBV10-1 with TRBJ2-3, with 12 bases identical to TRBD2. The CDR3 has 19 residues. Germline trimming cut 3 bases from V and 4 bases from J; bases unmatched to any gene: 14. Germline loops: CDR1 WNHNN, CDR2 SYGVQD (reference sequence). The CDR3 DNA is TGCGCCAGCAGTGAAGTCCGCCCCCTAGCGGGGGGGCTCTCAGATACGCAGTATTTT. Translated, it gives CASSEVRPLAGGLSDTQYF.

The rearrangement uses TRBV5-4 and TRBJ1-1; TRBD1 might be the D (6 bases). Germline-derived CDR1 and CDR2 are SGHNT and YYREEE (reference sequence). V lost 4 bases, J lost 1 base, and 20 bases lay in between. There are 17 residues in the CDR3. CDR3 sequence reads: CASSRTGTSMQNTEAFF. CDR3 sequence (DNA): TGTGCCAGCAGCCGAACCGGGACATCTATGCAGAACACTGAAGCTTTCTTT.

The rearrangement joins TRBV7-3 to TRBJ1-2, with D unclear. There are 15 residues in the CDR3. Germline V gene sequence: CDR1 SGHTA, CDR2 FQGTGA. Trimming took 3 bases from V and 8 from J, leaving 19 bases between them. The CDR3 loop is CASSFGGRLTSGYTF. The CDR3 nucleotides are TGTGCCAGCAGCTTCGGAGGGAGGCTTACTAGCGGCTACACCTTC. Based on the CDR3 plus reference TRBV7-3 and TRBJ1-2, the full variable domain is GAGVSQTPSNKVTEKGKYVELRCDPISGHTALYWYRQSLGQGPEFLIYFQGTGAADDSGLPNDRFFAVRPEGSVSTLKIQRTERGDSAVYLCASSFGGRLTSGYTFGSGTRLTVV.

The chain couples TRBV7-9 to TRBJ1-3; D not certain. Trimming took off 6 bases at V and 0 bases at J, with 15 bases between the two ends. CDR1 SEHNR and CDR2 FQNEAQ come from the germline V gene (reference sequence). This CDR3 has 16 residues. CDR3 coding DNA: TGTGCCAGCAGTCGCGGCCGGTCGAGCTCTGGAAACACCATATATTTT. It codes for CASSRGRSSSGNTIYF.